Detailed here is one T cell receptor beta chain. The antigen is not known. RNA transcripts gave rise to amplified TCR beta CDR3 regions. HTBI primers drove first-round RT-PCR of the TCR CDR3. TCRdb analysed the multiplex PCR reads with MiXCR anew, one entry per CDR3 protein. The repertoire has about 500,000 distinct CDR3 sequences, around 16% of them found once; the top ten carry 25% to 30%. This entry is derived from a study of T cells in Graves' hyperthyroidism and ophthalmopathy. Across the whole study: Peripheral blood was collected at initial diagnosis, before any treatment.

V lost 4 bases and J 7 bases, leaving 17 bases between the germline ends. The CDR3 loop spans 15 amino acids. Germline V lookup: CDR1 LGHNA, CDR2 YSLEER. The study's findings and limits: Ophthalmopathy stood apart from stable hyperthyroidism in a 13 V-J model.

Sequencing used blood. The chain is built from TRBV4-3 and TRBJ2-1; D is tentatively TRBD1 or TRBD2 (7 bases each). The sequence came from a woman aged 25 to 39 with Graves' ophthalmopathy. Here the CDR3 reads CASSPVSGGGNEQFF. Written as DNA, the CDR3 is TGCGCCAGCAGCCCGGTTTCAGGGGGGGGGAATGAGCAGTTCTTC.